The present T cell receptor (beta chain) was sequenced within a study of T cell responses to AZD1222 COVID-19 vaccine. The table came from immunoSEQ multiplex PCR; TCRdb's copy has only in-frame clones and leaves some out. The sample includes fewer than 200,000 clones, roughly 91% of them seen just once. Findings and caveats of the study: Females outnumbered males among donors, who were mostly white British; clonal diversity was possibly underestimated. Seropositivity was recorded at baseline in only a handful of AZD1222 recipients. Researchers report vaccine-associated CD4 TCRs spanning spike, with dominance at 160-218 and 743-854.

Ten or more counts support this clone. What it binds is not known. Trimming shortened V by 8 bases and J by 12 bases, and 17 bases separated the two germline ends. Germline values: CDR1 SGHTA, CDR2 FQGTGA. The CDR3 runs to 12 residues. The chain couples TRBV7-3 to TRBJ2-1; D is unresolved. This TCR came from an adult in good health. The specimen comprised peripheral blood, sampled on day 0 of AZD1222 vaccination. The chain's CDR3 is CASPRGAHRQFF. CDR3 sequence (DNA): TGTGCCAGCCCTAGAGGAGCGCACCGGCAGTTCTTC.